What follows describes a single TCR beta chain. Its cognate antigen is unknown. This entry belongs to a study of blood T cells in healthy people across ages. Notes on the study in general: The study found more naive CD4+ cells and higher diversity in long-lived than aged donors. Expanded clonotype shifts may have been confounded, as the donors had an unknown CMV status. A strong correlation was seen between TCR beta diversity and naive T cell percentage.

Together with a sample-barcoded 5' primer, a J-beta primer mix was included in a second PCR lasting roughly 6 to 12 cycles. A single record per CDR3 protein comes from TCRdb applying MiXCR to the 5' RACE reads. The sample has around 900,000 distinct CDR3 sequences; just over 50% are singletons. The CDR3 is made up of 15 amino acids. Per germline, CDR1 DFQATT and CDR2 SNEGSKA (reference sequence). The ends were cut back, 3 bases at V and 1 base at J, with 14 bases in the middle. Isolation of PBMCs gave at least 7 million cells per sample. The sequence came from a woman aged 60-75 years in good health. V gene TRBV20-1 combines with J gene TRBJ2-3, with a possible D match to TRBD1 (5 bases). Sequenced input: blood. For the CDR3, the DNA is TGCAGTGCTAGGAAGGTCCTAGGGGGCACAGATACGCAGTATTTT. Amino acids: CSARKVLGGTDTQYF.